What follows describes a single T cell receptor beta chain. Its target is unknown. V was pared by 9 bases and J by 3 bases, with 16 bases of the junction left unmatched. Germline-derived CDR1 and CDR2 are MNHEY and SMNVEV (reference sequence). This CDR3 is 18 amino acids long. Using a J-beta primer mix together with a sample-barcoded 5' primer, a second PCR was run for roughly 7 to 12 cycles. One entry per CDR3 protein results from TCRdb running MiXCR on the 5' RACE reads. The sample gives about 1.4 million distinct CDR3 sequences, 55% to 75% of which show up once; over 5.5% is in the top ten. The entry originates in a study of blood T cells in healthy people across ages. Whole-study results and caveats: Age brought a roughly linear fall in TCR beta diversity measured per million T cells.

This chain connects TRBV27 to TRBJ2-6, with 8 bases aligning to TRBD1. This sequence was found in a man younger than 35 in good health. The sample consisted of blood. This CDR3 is CASLSRGRWGRGANVLTF. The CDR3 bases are TGTGCCAGTTTAAGCAGGGGGCGCTGGGGTCGTGGGGCCAACGTCCTGACTTTC.